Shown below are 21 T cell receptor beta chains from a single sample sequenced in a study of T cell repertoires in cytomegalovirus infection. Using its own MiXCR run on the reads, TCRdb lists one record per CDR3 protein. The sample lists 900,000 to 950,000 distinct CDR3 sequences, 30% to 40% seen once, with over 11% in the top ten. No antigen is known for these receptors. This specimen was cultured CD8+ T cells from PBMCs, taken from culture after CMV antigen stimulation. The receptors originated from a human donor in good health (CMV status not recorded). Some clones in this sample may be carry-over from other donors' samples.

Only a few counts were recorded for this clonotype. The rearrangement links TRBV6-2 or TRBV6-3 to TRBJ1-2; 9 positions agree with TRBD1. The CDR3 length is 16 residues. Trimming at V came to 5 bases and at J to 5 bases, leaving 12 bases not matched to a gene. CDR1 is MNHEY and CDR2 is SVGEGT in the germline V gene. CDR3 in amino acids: CASSLLFRDRAYGYTF. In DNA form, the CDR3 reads TGTGCCAGCAGTCTCCTATTCCGGGACAGGGCTTATGGCTACACCTTC.

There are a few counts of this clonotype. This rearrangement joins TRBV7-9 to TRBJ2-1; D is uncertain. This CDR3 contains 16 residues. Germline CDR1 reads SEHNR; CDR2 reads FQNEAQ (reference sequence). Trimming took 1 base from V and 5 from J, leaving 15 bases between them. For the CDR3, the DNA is TGTGCCAGCAGCTTAGGCCCCCCTGGACGGGACAATGAGCAGTTCTTC. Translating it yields CASSLGPPGRDNEQFF.

The CDR3: CASAPGSKASTDTQYF. The CDR3 DNA is TGTGCCAGCGCCCCTGGGTCGAAGGCTAGCACAGATACGCAGTATTTT. V gene TRBV27 combines with J gene TRBJ2-3; no firm D call. V was clipped by 8 bases and J by 0 bases, with 18 bases between them. The CDR3 is made up of 16 amino acids. CDR1 MNHEY and CDR2 SMNVEV come from the germline V gene (reference sequence).

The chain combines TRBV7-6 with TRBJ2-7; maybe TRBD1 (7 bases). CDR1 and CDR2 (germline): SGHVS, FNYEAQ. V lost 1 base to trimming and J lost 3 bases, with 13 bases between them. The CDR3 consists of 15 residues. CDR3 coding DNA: TGTGCCAGCAGCTTAGGCGGGGACAGATTCTACGAGCAGTACGTC. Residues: CASSLGGDRFYEQYV.

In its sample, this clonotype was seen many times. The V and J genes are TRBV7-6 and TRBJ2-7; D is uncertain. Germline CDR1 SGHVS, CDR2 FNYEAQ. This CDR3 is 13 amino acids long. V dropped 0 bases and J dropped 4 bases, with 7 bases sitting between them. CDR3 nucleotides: TGTGCCAGCAGCTTAGCGCCTGATTACGAGCAGTACTTC. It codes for CASSLAPDYEQYF.

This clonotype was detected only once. The CDR3: CASSQDRSGGAFEQFF. The CDR3 DNA reads as TGCGCCAGCAGCCAAGATCGTAGCGGGGGGGCCTTTGAGCAGTTCTTC. This sequence joins TRBV4-1 and TRBJ2-1, with TRBD2 matching over 11 bases. V lost 0 bases, J lost 9 bases, and 7 bases stayed unmatched. Germline V gives CDR1 MGHRA, CDR2 YSYEKL. The CDR3 is 16 amino acids.

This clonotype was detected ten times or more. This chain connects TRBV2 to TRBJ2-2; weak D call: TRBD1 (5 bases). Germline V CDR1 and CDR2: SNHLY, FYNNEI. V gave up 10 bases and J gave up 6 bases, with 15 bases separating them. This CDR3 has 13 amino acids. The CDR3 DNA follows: TGTGCCAACCAGGGAACAGGCGCCGGGGAGCTGTTTTTT. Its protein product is CANQGTGAGELFF.

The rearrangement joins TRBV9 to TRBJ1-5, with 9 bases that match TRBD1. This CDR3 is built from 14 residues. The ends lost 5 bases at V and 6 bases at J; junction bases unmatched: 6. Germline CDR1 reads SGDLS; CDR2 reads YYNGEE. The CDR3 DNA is TGTGCCAGCAGTACAGGGGGCGCGTTTCAGCCCCAGCATTTT. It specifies CASSTGGAFQPQHF.

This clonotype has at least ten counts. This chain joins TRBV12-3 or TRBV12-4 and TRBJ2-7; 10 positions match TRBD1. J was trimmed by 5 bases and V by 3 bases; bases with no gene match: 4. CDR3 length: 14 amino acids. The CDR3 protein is CASSLVGTGDEQYF. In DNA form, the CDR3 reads TGTGCCAGCAGTTTGGTTGGGACAGGGGACGAGCAGTACTTC.

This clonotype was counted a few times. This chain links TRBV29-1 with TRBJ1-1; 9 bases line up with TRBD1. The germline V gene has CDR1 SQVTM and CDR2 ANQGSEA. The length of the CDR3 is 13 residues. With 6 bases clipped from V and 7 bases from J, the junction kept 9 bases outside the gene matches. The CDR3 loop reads CSVDNRGRDEAFF. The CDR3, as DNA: TGCAGCGTGGACAACAGGGGGCGGGATGAAGCTTTCTTT. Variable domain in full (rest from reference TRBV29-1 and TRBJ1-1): SAVISQKPSRDICQRGTSLTIQCQVDSQVTMMFWYRQQPGQSLTLIATANQGSEATYESGFVIDKFPISRPNLTFSTLTVSNMSPEDSSIYLCSVDNRGRDEAFFGQGTRLTVV.

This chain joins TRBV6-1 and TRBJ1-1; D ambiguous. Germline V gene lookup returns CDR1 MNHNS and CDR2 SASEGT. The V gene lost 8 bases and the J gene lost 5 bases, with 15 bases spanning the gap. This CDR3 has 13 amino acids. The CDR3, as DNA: TGTGCCAGCCGGCCCTCAGGCTGGACTGAAGCTTTCTTT. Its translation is CASRPSGWTEAFF.

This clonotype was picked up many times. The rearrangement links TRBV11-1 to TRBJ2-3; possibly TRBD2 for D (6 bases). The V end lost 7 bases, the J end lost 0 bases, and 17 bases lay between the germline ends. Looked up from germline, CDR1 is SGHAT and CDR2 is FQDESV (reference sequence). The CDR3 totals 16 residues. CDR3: CASTWGAGSSTDTQYF. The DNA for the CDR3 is TGTGCCAGCACCTGGGGAGCGGGCTCGAGCACAGATACGCAGTATTTT.

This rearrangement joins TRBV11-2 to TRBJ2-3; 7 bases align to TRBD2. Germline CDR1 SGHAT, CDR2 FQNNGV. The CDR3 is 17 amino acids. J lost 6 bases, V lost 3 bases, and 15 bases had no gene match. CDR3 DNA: TGTGCCAGCAGCTTTACTCCAAGGGCTAGCGGAGGTGATACGCAGTATTTT. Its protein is CASSFTPRASGGDTQYF.

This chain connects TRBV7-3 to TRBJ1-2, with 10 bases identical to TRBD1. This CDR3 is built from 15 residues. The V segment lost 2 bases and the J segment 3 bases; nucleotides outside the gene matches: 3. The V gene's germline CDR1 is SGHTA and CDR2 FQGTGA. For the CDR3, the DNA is TGTGCCAGCAGCTTAGACAGGGGGCGCGACTATGGCTACACCTTC. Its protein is CASSLDRGRDYGYTF.

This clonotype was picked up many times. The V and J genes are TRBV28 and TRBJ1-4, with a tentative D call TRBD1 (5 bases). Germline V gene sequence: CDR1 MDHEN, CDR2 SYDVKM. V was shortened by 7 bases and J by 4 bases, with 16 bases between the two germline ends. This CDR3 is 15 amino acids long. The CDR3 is CASTPWGGHNEKLFF. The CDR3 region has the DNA TGTGCCAGCACCCCGTGGGGCGGTCATAATGAAAAACTGTTTTTT.

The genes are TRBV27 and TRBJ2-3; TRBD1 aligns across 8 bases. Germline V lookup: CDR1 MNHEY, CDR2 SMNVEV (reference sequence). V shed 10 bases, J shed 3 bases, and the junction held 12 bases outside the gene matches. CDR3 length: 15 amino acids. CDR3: CATNSHGQGTDTQYF. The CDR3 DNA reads TGTGCCACCAATTCCCACGGACAGGGAACAGATACGCAGTATTTT.

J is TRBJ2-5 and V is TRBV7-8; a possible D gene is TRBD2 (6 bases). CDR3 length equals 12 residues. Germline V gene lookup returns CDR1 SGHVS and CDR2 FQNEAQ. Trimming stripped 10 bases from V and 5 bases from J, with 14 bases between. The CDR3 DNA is TGTGCCACGCGGGGTCGGCAGGAGACCCAGTACTTC. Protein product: CATRGRQETQYF.

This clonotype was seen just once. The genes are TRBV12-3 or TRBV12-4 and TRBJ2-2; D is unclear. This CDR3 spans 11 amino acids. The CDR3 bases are TGTGTCACCTCAGACACCGGGGAGCTGTTTTTT. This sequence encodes CVTSDTGELFF.

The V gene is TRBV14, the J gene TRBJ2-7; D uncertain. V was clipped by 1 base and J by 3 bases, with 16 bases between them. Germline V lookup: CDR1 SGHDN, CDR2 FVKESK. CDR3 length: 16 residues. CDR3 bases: TGTGCCAGCAGCCAAGTCCTGCCCAGACACAGCTACGAGCAGTACGTC. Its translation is CASSQVLPRHSYEQYV.

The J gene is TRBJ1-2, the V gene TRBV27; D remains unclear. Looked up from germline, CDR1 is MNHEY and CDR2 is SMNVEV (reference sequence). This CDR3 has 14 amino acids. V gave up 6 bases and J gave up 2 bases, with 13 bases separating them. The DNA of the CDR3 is TGTGCCAGCAGCTCATATAGGGAGAACTATGGCTACACCTTC. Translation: CASSSYRENYGYTF.

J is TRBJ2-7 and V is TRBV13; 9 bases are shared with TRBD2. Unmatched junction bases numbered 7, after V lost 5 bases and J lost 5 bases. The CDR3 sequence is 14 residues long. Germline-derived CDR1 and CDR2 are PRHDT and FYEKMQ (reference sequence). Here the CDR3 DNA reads TGTGCCAGCAGCACCGGACTAGCGCCCCACGAGCAGTACGTC. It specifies CASSTGLAPHEQYV.